This T cell receptor beta chain originates from a study of radiation and T cells in renal cell carcinoma. Findings and limits, study-wide: Dominant CDR3 motifs were more common in irradiated tumors than controls. Without pretreatment biopsies, baseline tumor clonotype presence was undetermined. Compared with controls, irradiated tumors showed greater TCR clonality. Top tumor clonotypes rose in blood 2 weeks post-radiation, then contracted.

A note on this clone: What it recognizes is unknown.

Sequencing was performed with immunoSEQ multiplex PCR; in TCRdb, only in-frame clones are kept and a portion is missing. The sample lists under 20,000 clones; over 60% were seen once. The sample's treatment: 15 Gy SBRT to primary tumor, nephrectomy 4 weeks later. The germline V and J ends were trimmed by 0 bases and 2 bases, with 10 bases remaining between them. CDR1 and CDR2 from the germline V gene are MNHEY and SMNVEV (reference sequence). There are 15 residues in the CDR3. This sequence joins TRBV27 and TRBJ1-2; possibly TRBD1 for D (5 bases). The source was tumor tissue, collected from a patient whose treatment included radiotherapy and nephrectomy. This TCR derives from a woman between 65 and 79 years old with renal cell carcinoma. The CDR3 spells CASSLSAWGNYGYTF. The CDR3 coding sequence is TGTGCCAGCAGTTTATCAGCCTGGGGGAACTATGGCTACACCTTC.